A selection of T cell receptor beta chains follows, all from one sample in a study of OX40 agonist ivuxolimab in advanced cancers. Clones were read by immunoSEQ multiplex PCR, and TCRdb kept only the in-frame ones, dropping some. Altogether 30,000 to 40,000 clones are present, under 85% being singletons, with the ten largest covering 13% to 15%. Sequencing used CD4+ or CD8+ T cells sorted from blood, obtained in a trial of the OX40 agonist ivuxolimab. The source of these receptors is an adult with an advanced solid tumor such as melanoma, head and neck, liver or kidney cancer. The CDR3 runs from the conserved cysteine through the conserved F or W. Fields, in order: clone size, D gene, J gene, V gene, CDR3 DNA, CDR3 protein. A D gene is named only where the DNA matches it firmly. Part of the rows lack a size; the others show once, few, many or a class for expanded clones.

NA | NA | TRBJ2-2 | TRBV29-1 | TGCAGCGTCCTCAGAGGAACCGGGGAGCTGTTTTTT | CSVLRGTGELFF
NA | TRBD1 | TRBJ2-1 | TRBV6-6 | TGTGCCAGCAGTCCCCTCGGACAGGGGGCAAATGAGCAGTTCTTC | CASSPLGQGANEQFF
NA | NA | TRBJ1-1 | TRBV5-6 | TGTGCTAGCAGCGTCAGGGGGAACACTGAAGCTTTCTTT | CASSVRGNTEAFF
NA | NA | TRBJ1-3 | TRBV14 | TGTGCCAGCTCGAGCGGGGGCACTGGAAACACCATATATTTT | CASSSGGTGNTIYF
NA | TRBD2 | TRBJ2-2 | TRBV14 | TGTGCCAGCAGCCAAGATATAGGCGGAACGGGAGGTCGCGGGGAGCTGTTTTTT | CASSQDIGGTGGRGELFF
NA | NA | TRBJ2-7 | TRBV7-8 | TGTGCCAGCAGCTCGGGGCCGGGGCAGAAAACCGAGCAGTACTTC | CASSSGPGQKTEQYF
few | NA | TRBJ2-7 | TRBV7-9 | TGTGCCAGCAGCTTGGAGGCTCCCTCCTACGAGCAGTACTTC | CASSLEAPSYEQYF
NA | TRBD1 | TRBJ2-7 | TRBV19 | TGTGCCAGTAGTAAACAGGGGAAGGAGCAGTACTTC | CASSKQGKEQYF
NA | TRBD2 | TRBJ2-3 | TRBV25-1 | TGTGCCAGCGACCGGGGGGGCGCGGGAGATACGCAGTATTTT | CASDRGGAGDTQYF
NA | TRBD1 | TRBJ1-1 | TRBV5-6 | TGTGCCAGCAGCCCACGGACAGGGACGAACACTGAAGCTTTCTTT | CASSPRTGTNTEAFF
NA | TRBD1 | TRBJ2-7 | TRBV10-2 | TGCGCCAGCAGTGACACCCAGGGGGCTAGCTCCTACGAGCAGTACTTC | CASSDTQGASSYEQYF
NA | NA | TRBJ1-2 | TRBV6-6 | TGTGCCACCTCTACGGACAGAAATAACTATGGCTACACCTTC | CATSTDRNNYGYTF
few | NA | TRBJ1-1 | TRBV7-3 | TGTGCCAGCAGCGTCTCGGCAGGGAACACTGAAGCTTTCTTT | CASSVSAGNTEAFF
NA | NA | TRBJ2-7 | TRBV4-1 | TGCGCCAGCAGCCAAGGTACGAGCTACGAGCAGTACTTC | CASSQGTSYEQYF
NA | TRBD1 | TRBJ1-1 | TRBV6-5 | TGTGCCAGCAGTTACCGTCCGACAGGGGGAAACACTGAAGCTTTCTTT | CASSYRPTGGNTEAFF
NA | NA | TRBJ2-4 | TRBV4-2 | TGTGCCAGCAGCCAAGTGGGCCGATTAAGCATTCAGTACTTC | CASSQVGRLSIQYF
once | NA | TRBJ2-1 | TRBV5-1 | TGCGCCAGCAGCTTGTTATTATATGAGCAGTTCTTC | CASSLLLYEQFF